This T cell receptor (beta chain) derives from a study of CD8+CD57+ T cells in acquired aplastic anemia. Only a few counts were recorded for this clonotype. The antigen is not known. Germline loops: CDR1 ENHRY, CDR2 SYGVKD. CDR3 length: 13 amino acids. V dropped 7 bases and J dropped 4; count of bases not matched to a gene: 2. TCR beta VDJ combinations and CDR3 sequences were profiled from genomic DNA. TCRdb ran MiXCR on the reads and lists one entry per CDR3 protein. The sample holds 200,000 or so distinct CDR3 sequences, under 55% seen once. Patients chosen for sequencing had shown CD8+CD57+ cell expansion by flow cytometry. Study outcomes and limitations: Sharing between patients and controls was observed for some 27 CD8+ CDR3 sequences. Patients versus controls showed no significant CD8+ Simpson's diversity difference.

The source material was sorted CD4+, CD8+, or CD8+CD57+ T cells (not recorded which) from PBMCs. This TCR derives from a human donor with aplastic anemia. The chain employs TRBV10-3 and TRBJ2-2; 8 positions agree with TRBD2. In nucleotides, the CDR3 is TGTGCCATCACACGGGAGGGCACCGGGGAGCTGTTTTTT. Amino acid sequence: CAITREGTGELFF.